The source of this T cell receptor beta chain is a study of control samples from healthy donors and cancer patients. Profiled with immunoSEQ multiplex PCR; TCRdb holds only in-frame clones, not every one. This sample has about 150,000 clones; about 89% occur once, and the top ten carry less than 5.5%. Germline V gene data show CDR1 as SGDLS and CDR2 as YYNGEE. The CDR3 runs 15 residues. Trimming took 4 bases from V and 0 from J, leaving 10 bases between them. This clone was counted between two and nine times. Sequencing was performed on blood. The rearrangement uses TRBV9 and TRBJ2-2, with D maybe TRBD2 (5 bases). This clonotype originated in a man younger than 45 in good health. The CDR3: CASSRGDSNTGELFF. The DNA of the CDR3 is TGTGCCAGCAGCCGGGGTGACTCGAACACCGGGGAGCTGTTTTTT.